The clone carrying this T cell receptor (beta chain) was detected only a few times. The antigen remains undetermined. Every donor gave around 10 milliliters of peripheral blood. The data are from a study of blood T cells in healthy people across ages. For the study at large: Template switching recovered approximately one barcoded beta molecule for every two T cells. Study observations and caveats: Across the age range, TCR beta diversity per million T cells fell in a roughly linear way. Those diversity estimates obtained from one million T cells were thought to be underestimates.

For the second PCR, which ran for 7 to 11 cycles, a sample-barcoded 5' primer and a J-beta primer mix were used. TCRdb redid the calling of the 5' RACE reads with MiXCR, one entry per CDR3 protein. Of 600,000 to 1,000,000 distinct CDR3 sequences in the sample, roughly 64% were seen once. The sequence was collected from a man aged 25-40 years in good health. Sequenced: blood.

The CDR3 DNA reads TGCAGCGCTGCTCGCGGTTGGCGTGACGAGCAGTACTTC. It encodes CSAARGWRDEQYF. J is TRBJ2-7 and V is TRBV29-1, with unresolved D. CDR1 is SQVTM and CDR2 is ANQGSEA in the germline V gene. With 7 bases removed from V and 5 bases from J, the gap between germline ends came to 18 bases. The CDR3 sequence is 13 residues long.